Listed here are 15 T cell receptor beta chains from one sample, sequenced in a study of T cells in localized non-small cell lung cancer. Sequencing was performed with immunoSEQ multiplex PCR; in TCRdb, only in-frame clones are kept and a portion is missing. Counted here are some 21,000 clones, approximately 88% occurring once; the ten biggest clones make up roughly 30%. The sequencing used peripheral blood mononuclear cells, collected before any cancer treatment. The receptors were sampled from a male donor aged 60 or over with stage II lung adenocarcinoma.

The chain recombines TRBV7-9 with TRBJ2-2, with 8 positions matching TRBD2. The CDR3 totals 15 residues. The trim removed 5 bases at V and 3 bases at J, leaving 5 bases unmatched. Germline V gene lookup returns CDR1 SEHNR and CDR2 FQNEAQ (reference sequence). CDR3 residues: CASSASGRDTGELFF. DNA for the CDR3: TGTGCCAGCAGCGCCAGCGGGAGAGACACCGGGGAGCTGTTTTTT.

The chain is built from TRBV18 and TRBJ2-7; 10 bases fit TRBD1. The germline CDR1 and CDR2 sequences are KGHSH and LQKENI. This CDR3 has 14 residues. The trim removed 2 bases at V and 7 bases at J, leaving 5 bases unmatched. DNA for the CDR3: TGTGCCAGCTCACCAAGACAGGGGGCCAGGGAGCAGTACTTC. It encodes CASSPRQGAREQYF.

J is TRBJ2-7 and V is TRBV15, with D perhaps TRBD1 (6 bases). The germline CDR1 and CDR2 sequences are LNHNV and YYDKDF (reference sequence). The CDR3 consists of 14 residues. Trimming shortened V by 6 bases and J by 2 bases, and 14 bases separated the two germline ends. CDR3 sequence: CATRATGIPYEQYF. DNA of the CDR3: TGTGCCACCAGGGCCACAGGGATCCCCTACGAGCAGTACTTC.

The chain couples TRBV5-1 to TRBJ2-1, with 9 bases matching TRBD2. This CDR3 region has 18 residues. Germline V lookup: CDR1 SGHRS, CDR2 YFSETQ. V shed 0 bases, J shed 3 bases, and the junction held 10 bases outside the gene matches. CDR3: CASSLARGTSWGYNEQFF. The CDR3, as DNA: TGCGCCAGCAGCTTGGCCCGTGGGACTAGCTGGGGCTACAATGAGCAGTTCTTC.

The CDR3 region is CASSLTGGYEKLFF. CDR3 coding DNA: TGTGCCAGCAGTTTGACAGGGGGTTATGAAAAACTGTTTTTT. V usage is TRBV6-5 and J usage is TRBJ1-4; 9 bases map to TRBD1. Germline trimming cut 4 bases from V and 6 bases from J; bases unmatched to any gene: 3. Germline loops: CDR1 MNHEY, CDR2 SVGAGI. The CDR3 is 14 residues long.

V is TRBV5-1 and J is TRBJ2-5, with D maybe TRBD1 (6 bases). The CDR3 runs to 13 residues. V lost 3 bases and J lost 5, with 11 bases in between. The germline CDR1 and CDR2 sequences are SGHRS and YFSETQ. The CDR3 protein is CASSSGQIETQYF. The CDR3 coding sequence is TGCGCCAGCAGCTCCGGACAGATCGAGACCCAGTACTTC.

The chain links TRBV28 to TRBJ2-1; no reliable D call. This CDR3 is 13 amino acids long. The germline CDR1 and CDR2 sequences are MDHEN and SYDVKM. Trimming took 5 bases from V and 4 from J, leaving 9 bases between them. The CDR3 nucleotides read TGTGCCAGCAGTATGCTAGTTTACAATGAGCAGTTCTTC. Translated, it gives CASSMLVYNEQFF.

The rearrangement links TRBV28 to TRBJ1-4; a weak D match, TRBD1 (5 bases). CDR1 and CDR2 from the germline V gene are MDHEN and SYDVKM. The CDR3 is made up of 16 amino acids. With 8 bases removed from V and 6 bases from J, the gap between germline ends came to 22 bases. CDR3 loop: CASHDRLRGADEKLFF. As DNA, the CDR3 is TGTGCCAGCCACGATCGTTTGAGGGGCGCAGATGAAAAACTGTTTTTT.

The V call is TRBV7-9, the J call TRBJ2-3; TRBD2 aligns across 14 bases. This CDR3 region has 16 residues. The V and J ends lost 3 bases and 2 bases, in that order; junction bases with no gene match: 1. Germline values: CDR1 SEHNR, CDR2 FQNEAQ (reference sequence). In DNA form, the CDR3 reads TGTGCCAGCAGCTTGACTAGCGGGAGGGTCACAGATACGCAGTATTTT. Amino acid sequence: CASSLTSGRVTDTQYF.

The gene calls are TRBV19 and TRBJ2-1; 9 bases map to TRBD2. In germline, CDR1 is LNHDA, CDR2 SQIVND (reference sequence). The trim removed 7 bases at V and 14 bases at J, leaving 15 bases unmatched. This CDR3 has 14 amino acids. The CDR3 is CASIQTGLAPGEFF. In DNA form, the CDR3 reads TGTGCCAGTATCCAGACAGGACTAGCGCCTGGGGAGTTCTTC.

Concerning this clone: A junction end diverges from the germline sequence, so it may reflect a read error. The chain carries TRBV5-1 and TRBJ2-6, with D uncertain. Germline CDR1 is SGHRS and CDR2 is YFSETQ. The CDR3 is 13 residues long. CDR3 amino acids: CASSLGGHPQQRF. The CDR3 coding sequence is TGCGCCAGCAGCTTGGGCGGTCATCCCCAACAAAGATTC.

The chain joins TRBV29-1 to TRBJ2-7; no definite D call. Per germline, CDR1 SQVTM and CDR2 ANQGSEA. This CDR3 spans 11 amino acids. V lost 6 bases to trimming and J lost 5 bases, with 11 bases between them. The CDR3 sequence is CSVTALDEQYF. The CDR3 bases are TGCAGCGTGACGGCCTTGGACGAGCAGTACTTC.

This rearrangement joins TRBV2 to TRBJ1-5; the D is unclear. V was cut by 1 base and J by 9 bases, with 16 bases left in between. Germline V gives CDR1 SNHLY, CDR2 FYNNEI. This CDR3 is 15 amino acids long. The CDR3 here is CASSEEGPGMGPQHF. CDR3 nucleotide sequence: TGTGCCAGCAGTGAAGAAGGGCCGGGTATGGGGCCCCAGCATTTT.

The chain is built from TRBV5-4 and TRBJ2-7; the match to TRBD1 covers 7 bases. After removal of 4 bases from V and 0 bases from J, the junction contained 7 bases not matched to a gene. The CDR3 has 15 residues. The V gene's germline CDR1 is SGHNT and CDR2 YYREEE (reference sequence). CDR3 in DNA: TGTGCCAGCAGCCCGAAGGGGGCTTACTCCTACGAGCAGTACTTC. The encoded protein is CASSPKGAYSYEQYF.

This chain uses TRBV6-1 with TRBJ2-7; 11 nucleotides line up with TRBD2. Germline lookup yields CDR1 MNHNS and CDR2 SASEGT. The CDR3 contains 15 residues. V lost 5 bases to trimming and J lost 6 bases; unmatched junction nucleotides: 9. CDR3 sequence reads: CASSSLAGGLSEQYF. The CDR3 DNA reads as TGTGCCAGCAGTAGCCTAGCGGGAGGTTTGTCCGAGCAGTACTTC.